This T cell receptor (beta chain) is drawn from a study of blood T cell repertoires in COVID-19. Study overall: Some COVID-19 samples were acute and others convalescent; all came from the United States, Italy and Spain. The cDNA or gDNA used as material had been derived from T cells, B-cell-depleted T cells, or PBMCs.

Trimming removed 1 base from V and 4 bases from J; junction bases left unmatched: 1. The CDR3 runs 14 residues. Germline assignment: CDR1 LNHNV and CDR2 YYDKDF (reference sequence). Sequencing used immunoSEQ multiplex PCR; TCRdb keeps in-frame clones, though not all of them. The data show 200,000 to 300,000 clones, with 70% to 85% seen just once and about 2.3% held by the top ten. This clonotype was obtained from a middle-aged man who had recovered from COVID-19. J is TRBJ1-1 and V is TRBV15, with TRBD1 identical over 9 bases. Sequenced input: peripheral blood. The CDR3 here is CATSRVTGGTEAFF. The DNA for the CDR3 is TGTGCCACCAGCAGAGTGACAGGGGGCACTGAAGCTTTCTTT. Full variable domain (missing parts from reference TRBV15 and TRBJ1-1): DAMVIQNPRYQVTQFGKPVTLSCSQTLNHNVMYWYQQKSSQAPKLLFHYYDKDFNNEADTPDNFQSRRPNTSFCFLDIRSPGLGDTAMYLCATSRVTGGTEAFFGQGTRLTVV.